This paragraph reports one T cell receptor beta chain. Naive-designated CD8 cells lacked CD45RO, were positively enriched for CCR7, and omitted terminally differentiated effector memory CD45RA+ cells. V shed 2 bases, J shed 5 bases, and the junction held 8 bases outside the gene matches. This CDR3 contains 15 residues. Looked up from germline, CDR1 is SGHAT and CDR2 is FQNNGV. The deep-level immunoSEQ assay was used. Sequencing was performed with immunoSEQ multiplex PCR; in TCRdb, only in-frame clones are kept and a portion is missing. The sample includes hundreds of thousands of clones, 90% to 95% of them seen just once. The data were taken from a study of shared clonotypes between healthy human individuals.

Sequencing was done on a sample of naive CD8+ T cells sorted from blood. The TCR originated in a man in his thirties or forties in good health. The chain has TRBV11-2 and TRBJ2-5, with 7 bases fitting TRBD2. CDR3 sequence (DNA): TGTGCCAGCAGCTTATACGCTAGCGGATGGGAGACCCAGTACTTC. Translation: CASSLYASGWETQYF.